One and the same sample provided the 4 T cell receptor beta chains below, sequenced in a study of T cells in Graves' hyperthyroidism and ophthalmopathy. Amplification targeted TCR beta CDR3 regions from RNA transcripts. HTBI primers were used for first-round RT-PCR of the TCR CDR3. TCRdb reprocessed the multiplex PCR reads via MiXCR and lists one record per CDR3 protein. The profile shows fewer than 350,000 distinct CDR3 sequences, roughly 13% of them singletons. Sequencing was performed on blood. These receptors came from a woman aged 40 to 49 with Graves' hyperthyroidism.

This clonotype was observed many times. The chain combines TRBV3-1 with TRBJ2-3; D possibly corresponds to TRBD2 (6 bases). The CDR3 consists of 13 residues. Germline lookup yields CDR1 LGHDT and CDR2 YNNKEL (reference sequence). Trimming took 3 bases from V and 7 from J, leaving 11 bases between them. The CDR3 sequence is CASSQGLLHTQYF. CDR3 sequence (DNA): TGTGCCAGCAGCCAGGGACTGCTACATACGCAGTATTTT.

This clonotype has a count of ten or more. The chain uses TRBV7-9 and TRBJ2-5; TRBD1 matches 9 bases. The V gene end was trimmed by 5 bases and the J gene end by 2 bases; junction bases not matched to a gene: 6. Per germline, CDR1 SEHNR and CDR2 FQNEAQ (reference sequence). The CDR3 consists of 15 residues. CDR3 nucleotide sequence: TGTGCCAGCAGCCGAGACAGGGGGGGTCAAGAGACCCAGTACTTC. Translating it yields CASSRDRGGQETQYF.

The chain recombines TRBV18 with TRBJ2-7; 7 nucleotides agree with TRBD2. The CDR3 runs to 14 residues. V lost 6 bases, J lost 5 bases, and 10 bases stayed unmatched. CDR1 is KGHSH, CDR2 LQKENI, per germline. The CDR3 coding sequence is TGTGCCAGCTCCTTTAGCGGGCCCCCCGACGAGCAGTACTTC. As protein: CASSFSGPPDEQYF.

This clonotype was seen repeatedly, ten times or more. The chain is built from TRBV28 and TRBJ1-2; D is undetermined. Germline values: CDR1 MDHEN, CDR2 SYDVKM. This CDR3 is built from 13 residues. V dropped 7 bases and J dropped 8 bases, with 17 bases sitting between them. Here the CDR3 reads CASIPEGSRGYTF. CDR3 coding DNA: TGTGCCAGCATACCGGAAGGGAGCAGGGGCTACACCTTC.